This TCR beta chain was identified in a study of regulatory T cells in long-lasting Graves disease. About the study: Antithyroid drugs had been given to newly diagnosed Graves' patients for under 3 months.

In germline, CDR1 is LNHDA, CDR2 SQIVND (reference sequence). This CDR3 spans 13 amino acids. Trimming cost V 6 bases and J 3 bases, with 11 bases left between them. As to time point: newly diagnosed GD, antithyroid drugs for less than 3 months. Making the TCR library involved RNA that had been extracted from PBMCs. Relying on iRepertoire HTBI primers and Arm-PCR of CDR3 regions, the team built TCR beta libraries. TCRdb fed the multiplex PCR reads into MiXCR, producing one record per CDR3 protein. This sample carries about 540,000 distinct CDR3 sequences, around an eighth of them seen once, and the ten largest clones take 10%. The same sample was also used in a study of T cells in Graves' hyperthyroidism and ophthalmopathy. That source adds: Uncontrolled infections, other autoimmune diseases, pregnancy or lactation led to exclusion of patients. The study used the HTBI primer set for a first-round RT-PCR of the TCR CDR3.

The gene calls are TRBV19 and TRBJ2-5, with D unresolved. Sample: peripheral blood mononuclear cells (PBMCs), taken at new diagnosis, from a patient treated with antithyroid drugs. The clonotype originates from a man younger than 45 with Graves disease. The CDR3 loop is CASSPMVKETQYF. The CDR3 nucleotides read TGTGCCAGTAGCCCCATGGTCAAAGAGACCCAGTACTTC.